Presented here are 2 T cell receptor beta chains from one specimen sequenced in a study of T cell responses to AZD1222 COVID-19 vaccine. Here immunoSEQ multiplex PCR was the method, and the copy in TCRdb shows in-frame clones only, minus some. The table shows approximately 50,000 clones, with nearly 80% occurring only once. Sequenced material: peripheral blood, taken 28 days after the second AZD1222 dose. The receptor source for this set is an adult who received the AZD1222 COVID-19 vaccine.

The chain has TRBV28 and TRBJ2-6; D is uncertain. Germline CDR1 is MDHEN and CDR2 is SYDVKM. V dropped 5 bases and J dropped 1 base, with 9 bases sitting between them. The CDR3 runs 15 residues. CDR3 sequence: CASSPTASGANVLTF. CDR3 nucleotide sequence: TGTGCCAGCAGTCCGACGGCTTCTGGGGCCAACGTCCTGACTTTC.

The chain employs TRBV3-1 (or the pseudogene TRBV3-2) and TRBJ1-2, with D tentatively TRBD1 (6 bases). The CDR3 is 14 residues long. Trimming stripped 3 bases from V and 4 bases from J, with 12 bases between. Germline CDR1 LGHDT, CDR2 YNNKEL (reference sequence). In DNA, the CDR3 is TGTGCCAGCAGCCACCGGGACAAACTCTATGGCTACACCTTC. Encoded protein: CASSHRDKLYGYTF.